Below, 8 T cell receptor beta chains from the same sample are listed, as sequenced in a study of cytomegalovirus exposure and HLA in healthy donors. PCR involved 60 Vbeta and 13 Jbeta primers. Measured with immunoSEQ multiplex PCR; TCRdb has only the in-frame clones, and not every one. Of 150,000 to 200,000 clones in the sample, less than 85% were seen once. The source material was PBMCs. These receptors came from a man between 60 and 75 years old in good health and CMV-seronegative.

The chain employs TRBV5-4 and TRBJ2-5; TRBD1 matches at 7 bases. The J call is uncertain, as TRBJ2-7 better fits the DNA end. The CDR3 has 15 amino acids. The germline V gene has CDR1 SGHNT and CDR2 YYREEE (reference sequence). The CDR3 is CASSWDSRSSYEQYF. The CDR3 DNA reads TGTGCCAGCAGCTGGGACAGCCGCAGCTCCTACGAGCAGTACTTC.

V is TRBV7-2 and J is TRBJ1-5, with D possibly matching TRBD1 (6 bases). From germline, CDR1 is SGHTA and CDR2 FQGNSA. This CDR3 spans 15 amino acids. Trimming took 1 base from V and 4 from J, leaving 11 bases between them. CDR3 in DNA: TGTGCCAGCAGCTTAGAAGGGACACAGAATCAGCCCCAGCATTTT. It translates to CASSLEGTQNQPQHF.

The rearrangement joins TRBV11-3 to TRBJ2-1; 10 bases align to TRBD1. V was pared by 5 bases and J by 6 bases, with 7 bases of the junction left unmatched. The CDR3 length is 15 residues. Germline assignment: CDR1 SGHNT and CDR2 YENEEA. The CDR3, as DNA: TGTGCCAGCAGCCTGACAGGGGGCGGGAGCAATGAGCAGTTCTTC. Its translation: CASSLTGGGSNEQFF.

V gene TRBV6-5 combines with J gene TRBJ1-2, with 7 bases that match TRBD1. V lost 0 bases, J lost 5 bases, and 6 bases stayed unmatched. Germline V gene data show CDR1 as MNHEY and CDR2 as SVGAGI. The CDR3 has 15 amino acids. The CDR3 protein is CASSYSVDRQYGYTF. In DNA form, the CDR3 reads TGTGCCAGCAGTTACTCCGTGGACAGGCAGTATGGCTACACCTTC.

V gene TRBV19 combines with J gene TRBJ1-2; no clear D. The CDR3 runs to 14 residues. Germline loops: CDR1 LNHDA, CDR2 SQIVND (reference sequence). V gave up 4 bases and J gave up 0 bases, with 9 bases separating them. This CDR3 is CASSKTAANYGYTF. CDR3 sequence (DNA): TGTGCCAGTAGTAAAACAGCGGCTAACTATGGCTACACCTTC. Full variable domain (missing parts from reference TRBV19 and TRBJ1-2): DGGITQSPKYLFRKEGQNVTLSCEQNLNHDAMYWYRQDPGQGLRLIYYSQIVNDFQKGDIAEGYSVSREKKESFPLTVTSAQKNPTAFYLCASSKTAANYGYTFGSGTRLTVV.

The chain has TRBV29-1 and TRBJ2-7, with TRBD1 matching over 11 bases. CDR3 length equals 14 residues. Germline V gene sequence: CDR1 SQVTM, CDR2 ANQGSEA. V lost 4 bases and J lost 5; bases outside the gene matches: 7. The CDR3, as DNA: TGCAGCGTTGGGGGGGGACAGGGGGTCCACGAGCAGTACTTC. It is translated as CSVGGGQGVHEQYF.

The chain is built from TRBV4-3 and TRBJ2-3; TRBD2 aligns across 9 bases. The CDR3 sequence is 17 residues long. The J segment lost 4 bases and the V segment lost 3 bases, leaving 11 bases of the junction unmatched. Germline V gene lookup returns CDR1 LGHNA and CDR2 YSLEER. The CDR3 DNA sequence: TGCGCCAGCAGCCATTTGGGGACTAGCCTTGGGTCAGATACGCAGTATTTT. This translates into CASSHLGTSLGSDTQYF.

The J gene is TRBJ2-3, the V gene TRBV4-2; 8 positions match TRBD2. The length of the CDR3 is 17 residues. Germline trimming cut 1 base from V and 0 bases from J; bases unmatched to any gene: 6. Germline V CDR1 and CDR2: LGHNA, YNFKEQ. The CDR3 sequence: CASSQAPGGGSTDTQYF. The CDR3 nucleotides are TGTGCCAGCAGCCAAGCCCCCGGGGGGGGTAGCACAGATACGCAGTATTTT.